The 3 T cell receptor beta chains below come from one sample, sequenced in a study of identical twins. Each CDR3 protein gets one entry after TCRdb re-called the 5' RACE reads with MiXCR. The profile covers 1,800,000 or so distinct CDR3 sequences, with under 35% appearing a single time and around 0.25% taken by the ten largest. The material sequenced was cord blood. Receptors originate from a newborn girl in good health.

This clonotype came up a few times. The rearrangement joins TRBV3-1 to TRBJ1-2; no firm D call. The CDR3 is 13 residues long. Germline values: CDR1 LGHDT, CDR2 YNNKEL (reference sequence). Trimming removed 3 bases at V and 2 bases at J, with 7 bases between. In DNA, the CDR3 is TGTGCCAGCAGCCACCTCAGGAACTATGGCTACACCTTC. Encoded protein: CASSHLRNYGYTF.

This clonotype was observed a handful of times. The chain couples TRBV10-3 to TRBJ2-5, with 12 bases lining up with TRBD2. Germline V lookup: CDR1 ENHRY, CDR2 SYGVKD. V was clipped by 6 bases and J by 0 bases; unmatched bases: 8. The CDR3 consists of 17 residues. Written as DNA, the CDR3 is TGTGCCATCAGGCCGGGACTAGCGGGCCCTTACCAAGAGACCCAGTACTTC. Translation gives CAIRPGLAGPYQETQYF.

J is TRBJ1-1 and V is TRBV25-1, with no clear D. V was shortened by 7 bases and J by 1 base, with 10 bases between the two germline ends. The CDR3 is 13 residues long. The germline CDR1 and CDR2 sequences are MGHDK and SYGVNS. The CDR3 DNA reads as TGTGCCAGCACTAGCGACAAGAACACTGAAGCTTTCTTT. Translating it yields CASTSDKNTEAFF.